The 30 T cell receptor beta chains given below trace back to one sample, sequenced in a study of CD8+ T cells in alopecia areata (dated by TCRdb to the late 2010s). Library method: the immunoSEQ multiplex PCR assay. For TCR sequencing, RNA was extracted from every sample and reverse transcribed into cDNA to serve as template. As stored in TCRdb, this immuneACCESS dataset retains in-frame rearrangements with V and J assigned. A fraction of the clones does not appear; measured against another copy, unresolved V genes explain less than half of the discrepancy, and the remainder lacks a known reason. Across this sample there are approximately 180,000 clones, with 60% seen only once. Approximately 0.93% of the sample comes from the top ten. The time point label for this specimen denotes: about 5 months on oral tofacitinib. What the treatment or condition label conveys for this sample: oral pan-JAK inhibitor, 5-10 mg twice daily.

The sequencing here drew on CD4+ T cells sorted from blood, taken at week 24, from a patient treated with tofacitinib. Every receptor here comes from a human donor with alopecia areata.

This clone was observed a few times. The chain recombines TRBV29-1 with TRBJ1-1; D not resolved. The V end was cut by 7 bases, the J end by 10 bases, with 19 bases between. Germline V gene data show CDR1 as SQVTM and CDR2 as ANQGSEA. CDR3 length equals 12 residues. CDR3 loop: CSARNEGVTAFF. CDR3 coding DNA: TGCAGCGCCAGGAACGAGGGTGTTACAGCTTTCTTT. Drawing the rest from reference TRBV29-1 and TRBJ1-1, the complete variable domain is SAVISQKPSRDICQRGTSLTIQCQVDSQVTMMFWYRQQPGQSLTLIATANQGSEATYESGFVIDKFPISRPNLTFSTLTVSNMSPEDSSIYLCSARNEGVTAFFGQGTRLTVV.

The count of this clone is one. This chain links TRBV29-1 with TRBJ2-5; TRBD1 might be the D (7 bases). The CDR3 is made up of 13 amino acids. Germline CDR1 SQVTM, CDR2 ANQGSEA. The ends were cut back, 7 bases at V and 2 bases at J, with 14 bases in the middle. CDR3 sequence reads: CSATPGGQETQYF. CDR3 nucleotides: TGCAGCGCAACTCCAGGGGGGCAAGAGACCCAGTACTTC.

J is TRBJ1-5 and V is TRBV2; TRBD1 might be the D (5 bases). Germline assignment: CDR1 SNHLY and CDR2 FYNNEI. The V and J ends lost 7 bases and 3 bases respectively, with 10 bases between them. The CDR3 contains 13 residues. This CDR3 reads CASNTGLNQPQHF. The CDR3 DNA is TGTGCCAGCAATACAGGACTCAATCAGCCCCAGCATTTT.

V and J are TRBV20-1 and TRBJ2-3; D remains unclear. The germline V gene encodes CDR1 DFQATT and CDR2 SNEGSKA (reference sequence). Trimming removed 3 bases from V and 4 bases from J, with 5 bases in between. The CDR3 totals 11 residues. The CDR3 reads CSASLADTQYF. CDR3 bases: TGCAGTGCTAGTTTAGCAGATACGCAGTATTTT.

This chain connects TRBV27 to TRBJ1-2, with 8 nucleotides matching TRBD1. The CDR3 runs 13 residues. Germline lookup yields CDR1 MNHEY and CDR2 SMNVEV (reference sequence). V dropped 7 bases and J dropped 4; count of bases not matched to a gene: 5. CDR3 nucleotides: TGTGCCAGCAAGGGACAGGCGGGCTATGGCTACACCTTC. Translating gives CASKGQAGYGYTF.

This chain joins TRBV5-4 and TRBJ1-1; a weak D match, TRBD1 (6 bases). Trimming shortened V by 1 base and J by 1 base, and 11 bases separated the two germline ends. Germline CDR1 SGHNT, CDR2 YYREEE (reference sequence). The CDR3 loop spans 15 amino acids. CDR3 DNA sequence: TGTGCCAGCAGCTTGATTGGGGGCGCGAACACTGAAGCTTTCTTT. This encodes CASSLIGGANTEAFF.

In its sample, this clone was seen many times. The chain has TRBV7-2 and TRBJ2-3; TRBD2 aligns across 8 bases. V dropped 1 base and J dropped 6; count of bases not matched to a gene: 9. The CDR3 runs to 16 residues. Germline lookup yields CDR1 SGHTA and CDR2 FQGNSA. The CDR3 sequence: CASSLDERGPLDTQYF. The CDR3 DNA follows: TGTGCCAGCAGCTTAGACGAGCGGGGGCCCCTGGATACGCAGTATTTT.

This chain uses TRBV6-6 with TRBJ1-1, with D unresolved. The V gene lost 1 base and the J gene lost 7 bases, with 4 bases spanning the gap. CDR1 and CDR2 (germline): MNHNY, SVGAGI (reference sequence). The CDR3 is made up of 11 amino acids. In DNA, the CDR3 is TGTGCCAGCAGTTACTTAAGTGAAGCTTTCTTT. Translating gives CASSYLSEAFF.

This clone was counted a few times. The chain couples TRBV7-2 to TRBJ1-5; TRBD1 is a possible D gene (5 bases). V was pared by 8 bases and J by 2 bases, with 10 bases between. Germline CDR1 SGHTA, CDR2 FQGNSA. This CDR3 spans 13 amino acids. Here the CDR3 reads CASRWGGNQPQHF. The CDR3 coding sequence is TGTGCCAGCCGGTGGGGGGGCAATCAGCCCCAGCATTTT.

CDR3 nucleotide sequence: TGTGCCTGGGGAAACCGGGACAGGAATAACGAAGCTTTCTTT. Translating gives CAWGNRDRNNEAFF. The V gene is TRBV30, the J gene TRBJ1-1; 8 bases are a match to TRBD1. V lost 5 bases to trimming and J lost 8 bases; unmatched junction nucleotides: 13. This CDR3 is 14 amino acids long. Germline V CDR1 and CDR2: GTSNPN, SVGIG (reference sequence).

The V gene is TRBV30, the J gene TRBJ2-1; 8 bases match TRBD1. CDR3 length: 14 residues. Per the germline V gene, CDR1 is GTSNPN and CDR2 is SVGIG (reference sequence). The V segment lost 2 bases and the J segment 6 bases; nucleotides outside the gene matches: 6. The CDR3 protein is CAWSPIGTGNEQFF. Written as DNA, the CDR3 is TGTGCCTGGAGTCCCATTGGGACAGGCAATGAGCAGTTCTTC. Full variable domain (rest looked up from reference TRBV30 and TRBJ2-1): SQTIHQWPATLVQPVGSPLSLECTVEGTSNPNLYWYRQAAGRGLQLLFYSVGIGQISSEVPQNLSASRPQDRQFILSSKKLLLSDSGFYLCAWSPIGTGNEQFFGPGTRLTVL.

The chain joins TRBV30 to TRBJ1-3; no clear D gene. CDR1 is GTSNPN and CDR2 is SVGIG in the germline V gene (reference sequence). CDR3 length: 13 residues. Trimming took 4 bases from V and 2 from J, leaving 9 bases between them. CDR3 residues: CAWTRGTGNTIYF. As DNA, the CDR3 is TGTGCCTGGACCAGAGGTACTGGAAACACCATATATTTT. Full variable domain (outside the CDR3, taken from reference TRBV30 and TRBJ1-3): SQTIHQWPATLVQPVGSPLSLECTVEGTSNPNLYWYRQAAGRGLQLLFYSVGIGQISSEVPQNLSASRPQDRQFILSSKKLLLSDSGFYLCAWTRGTGNTIYFGEGSWLTVV.

This chain links TRBV6-5 with TRBJ1-1; D gene uncertain. Looked up from germline, CDR1 is MNHEY and CDR2 is SVGAGI. CDR3 size: 13 residues. The V end lost 1 base, the J end lost 1 base, and 4 bases lay between the germline ends. The CDR3 spells CASSYFRNTEAFF. For the CDR3, the DNA is TGTGCCAGCAGTTACTTCCGGAACACTGAAGCTTTCTTT.

The J gene is TRBJ1-6, the V gene TRBV27; 8 bases align to TRBD1. The CDR3 has 14 residues. The trim removed 6 bases at V and 6 bases at J, leaving 4 bases unmatched. Germline-derived CDR1 and CDR2 are MNHEY and SMNVEV (reference sequence). CDR3 nucleotide sequence: TGTGCCAGCAGACCGGGACAGGTTAATTCACCCCTCCACTTT. Amino acid sequence: CASRPGQVNSPLHF.

The rearrangement joins TRBV29-1 to TRBJ1-2; D might be TRBD1 (6 bases). Trimming pared 4 bases from V and 3 bases from J, leaving 9 bases between. CDR3 size: 12 residues. CDR1 SQVTM and CDR2 ANQGSEA come from the germline V gene. CDR3 nucleotides: TGCAGCGTTGGAGACAGGTACTATGGCTACACCTTC. As protein: CSVGDRYYGYTF.

The rearrangement uses TRBV7-9 and TRBJ1-5, with a tentative D call TRBD1 (5 bases). The V end lost 4 bases, the J end lost 0 bases, and 7 bases lay between the germline ends. CDR1 and CDR2 from the germline V gene are SEHNR and FQNEAQ (reference sequence). This CDR3 contains 14 residues. The CDR3 spells CASSSGGSNQPQHF. DNA for the CDR3: TGTGCCAGCAGCTCTGGGGGTAGCAATCAGCCCCAGCATTTT.

This clone has a handful of counts. The chain joins TRBV7-8 to TRBJ2-2; TRBD1 matches 7 bases. Trimming removed 5 bases from V and 0 bases from J; junction bases left unmatched: 9. The CDR3 extends over 17 amino acids. Looked up from germline, CDR1 is SGHVS and CDR2 is FQNEAQ. The CDR3 DNA follows: TGTGCCAGCAGCCTCAGGCCCGGGACAGCGAACACCGGGGAGCTGTTTTTT. Encoded protein: CASSLRPGTANTGELFF.

This clone qualifies as medium-sized. The V call is TRBV14, the J call TRBJ2-7; 7 nucleotides line up with TRBD1. After removal of 4 bases from V and 3 bases from J, the junction contained 6 bases not matched to a gene. Germline V CDR1 and CDR2: SGHDN, FVKESK. This CDR3 is 14 amino acids long. CDR3 amino acids: CASSPLDRRYEQYF. As DNA, the CDR3 is TGTGCCAGCAGCCCTCTGGACAGGCGCTACGAGCAGTACTTC.

This clone was counted ten times or more. The chain links TRBV12-5 to TRBJ2-1; D not certain. Trimming left V 2 bases short and J 4 bases short, with 12 bases between. CDR3 length: 15 residues. The V gene's germline CDR1 is LGHNT and CDR2 FRNRAP. CDR3: CASGLSPNGYNEQFF. For the CDR3, the DNA is TGTGCTAGTGGTTTGAGCCCTAACGGATACAATGAGCAGTTCTTC.

V and J are TRBV15 and TRBJ2-7; D is tentatively TRBD1 or TRBD2 (5 bases each). Per the germline V gene, CDR1 is LNHNV and CDR2 is YYDKDF (reference sequence). The CDR3 has 14 amino acids. Trimming took 0 bases from V and 10 from J, leaving 16 bases between them. In DNA form, the CDR3 reads TGTGCCACCAGCAGAGATCAGGGAGATCCCCCCCAGTACTTC. It specifies CATSRDQGDPPQYF.

V and J are TRBV29-1 and TRBJ1-1; TRBD1 agrees at 9 bases. Germline lookup yields CDR1 SQVTM and CDR2 ANQGSEA. CDR3 length: 13 amino acids. Losses at the gene ends were 5 bases for V and 7 bases for J; bases not matched to a gene: 8. The CDR3 loop is CSVNVPGQGEAFF. As DNA, the CDR3 is TGCAGCGTTAACGTCCCGGGACAGGGTGAAGCTTTCTTT.

V usage is TRBV11-3 and J usage is TRBJ1-1, with 8 bases fitting TRBD1. Germline CDR1 reads SGHNT; CDR2 reads YENEEA. Losses at the gene ends were 5 bases for V and 2 bases for J; bases not matched to a gene: 7. This CDR3 has 15 residues. The CDR3 sequence: CASSPGQVVNTEAFF. The CDR3 coding sequence is TGTGCCAGCAGCCCGGGACAGGTGGTAAACACTGAAGCTTTCTTT.

The count of this clone is one. The genes are TRBV15 and TRBJ2-3; 8 nucleotides match TRBD1. The germline V gene has CDR1 LNHNV and CDR2 YYDKDF (reference sequence). CDR3 length: 15 amino acids. V shed 3 bases, J shed 3 bases, and the junction held 5 bases outside the gene matches. Here the CDR3 DNA reads TGTGCCACCAGCAGTGGACAGGGCTGGACAGATACGCAGTATTTT. Encoded protein: CATSSGQGWTDTQYF.

The V call is TRBV29-1, the J call TRBJ2-2, with D unclear. Trimming stripped 0 bases from V and 3 bases from J, with 2 bases between. The CDR3 runs 12 residues. Germline values: CDR1 SQVTM, CDR2 ANQGSEA. In DNA, the CDR3 is TGCAGCGTTGAAGAAGACACCGGGGAGCTGTTTTTT. As protein: CSVEEDTGELFF.

The V call is TRBV30, the J call TRBJ2-1, with 11 bases fitting TRBD2. The CDR3 length is 19 residues. V lost 0 bases, J lost 7 bases, and 17 bases stayed unmatched. Germline lookup yields CDR1 GTSNPN and CDR2 SVGIG (reference sequence). The DNA for the CDR3 is TGTGCCTGGAGTGTGTATCCTAGCGGGGGGCTAAGAGCGACGAATGAGCAGTTCTTC. Translation gives CAWSVYPSGGLRATNEQFF.

The sample holds many counts of this clone. This rearrangement joins TRBV7-2 to TRBJ2-1, with 8 bases identical to TRBD2. V shed 1 base and J 2 bases; nucleotides not matched to a gene: 1. Germline CDR1 is SGHTA and CDR2 is FQGNSA. The CDR3 extends over 15 amino acids. For the CDR3, the DNA is TGTGCCAGCAGCTTAGTAGCGGGACCCTACAATGAGCAGTTCTTC. It yields the protein CASSLVAGPYNEQFF.

This clone has a handful of counts. This rearrangement joins TRBV9 to TRBJ2-5, with 11 bases identical to TRBD2. The CDR3 extends over 16 amino acids. In germline, CDR1 is SGDLS, CDR2 YYNGEE. After removal of 2 bases from V and 7 bases from J, the junction contained 10 bases not matched to a gene. The CDR3 loop reads CASSVHSGGASGTQYF. The DNA for the CDR3 is TGTGCCAGCAGCGTCCATAGCGGGGGGGCATCTGGGACCCAGTACTTC.

This clone was observed once. The chain uses TRBV30 and TRBJ2-7; 7 bases are a match to TRBD1. Germline CDR1 is GTSNPN and CDR2 is SVGIG (reference sequence). This CDR3 spans 17 amino acids. The V and J ends lost 1 base and 5 bases, in that order; junction bases with no gene match: 17. The CDR3 is CAWSGRFGDRGSHEQYF. The DNA of the CDR3 is TGTGCCTGGAGTGGGAGATTCGGGGACAGAGGGTCCCACGAGCAGTACTTC.

V usage is TRBV29-1 and J usage is TRBJ2-3, with D perhaps matching TRBD2 (6 bases). The CDR3 is 15 residues long. Germline V lookup: CDR1 SQVTM, CDR2 ANQGSEA. Trimming took 4 bases from V and 1 from J, leaving 15 bases between them. For the CDR3, the DNA is TGCAGCGTTGCGGGAGATAACTTCCGCACAGATACGCAGTATTTT. Protein sequence: CSVAGDNFRTDTQYF.

In its sample, this clone was seen once. J is TRBJ2-1 and V is TRBV29-1, with 14 bases aligning to TRBD2. Germline CDR1 reads SQVTM; CDR2 reads ANQGSEA. V lost 5 bases, J lost 3 bases, and 3 bases stayed unmatched. This CDR3 spans 15 amino acids. CDR3 region: CSVLGTSGGYNEQFF. In DNA, the CDR3 is TGCAGCGTTTTGGGGACTAGCGGGGGCTACAATGAGCAGTTCTTC.